What follows are 13 T cell receptor beta chains derived from one specimen sequenced in a study of regulatory T cells. Amplification used 52 TRBV primers and 13 TRBJ primers. Here immunoSEQ multiplex PCR was the method, and the copy in TCRdb shows in-frame clones only, minus some. The table lists approximately 15,000 clones, about 92% of them singletons. Sample: CD8+ T cells sorted from blood. The receptor set was obtained from a person aged 18 to 35 with CD3G deficiency.

This rearrangement joins TRBV13 to TRBJ2-5; 7 bases are shared with TRBD2. The trim removed 4 bases at V and 5 bases at J, leaving 7 bases unmatched. From germline, CDR1 is PRHDT and CDR2 FYEKMQ (reference sequence). The CDR3 runs 14 residues. CDR3: CASSSRLAGETQYF. CDR3 in DNA: TGTGCCAGCAGCTCCCGACTAGCCGGTGAGACCCAGTACTTC.

The chain is built from TRBV9 and TRBJ1-2, with 7 positions matching TRBD1. The J segment lost 4 bases and the V segment lost 4 bases, leaving 10 bases of the junction unmatched. The CDR3 runs 15 residues. Looked up from germline, CDR1 is SGDLS and CDR2 is YYNGEE. CDR3 protein: CASSPTGAVSYGYTF. CDR3 DNA sequence: TGTGCCAGCAGCCCTACAGGGGCGGTTAGCTATGGCTACACCTTC.

The chain carries TRBV11-2 and TRBJ2-2, with a possible D match to TRBD2 (6 bases). Trimming took 0 bases from V and 2 from J, leaving 10 bases between them. This CDR3 contains 16 residues. The germline V gene has CDR1 SGHAT and CDR2 FQNNGV. The CDR3: CASSLDSRGNTGELFF. The CDR3 DNA is TGTGCCAGCAGCTTAGACTCGCGGGGCAACACCGGGGAGCTGTTTTTT.

This clone was observed once. The chain recombines TRBV6-5 with TRBJ2-1; no firm D call. This CDR3 spans 11 amino acids. Trimming removed 8 bases from V and 10 bases from J, with 12 bases in between. Germline CDR1 is MNHEY and CDR2 is SVGAGI. The CDR3 DNA sequence: TGTGCCAGCCAGAACGCAGCGGAGCAGTTCTTC. The encoded protein is CASQNAAEQFF.

This rearrangement joins TRBV28 to TRBJ1-2, with TRBD1 matching over 11 bases. The J segment lost 2 bases and the V segment lost 5 bases, leaving 4 bases of the junction unmatched. Germline-derived CDR1 and CDR2 are MDHEN and SYDVKM. This CDR3 is 15 amino acids long. CDR3 amino acids: CASSQDRGQNYGYTF. CDR3 in DNA: TGTGCCAGCAGTCAGGACAGGGGGCAGAACTATGGCTACACCTTC.

This chain uses TRBV15 with TRBJ1-1, with TRBD1 as a possible D gene (6 bases). Germline V gene sequence: CDR1 LNHNV, CDR2 YYDKDF (reference sequence). Trimming took off 0 bases at V and 1 base at J, with 9 bases between the two ends. The length of the CDR3 is 15 residues. Here the CDR3 reads CATSRDRGQNTEAFF. The CDR3 coding sequence is TGTGCCACCAGCAGAGATCGGGGACAGAACACTGAAGCTTTCTTT.

V and J are TRBV9 and TRBJ2-1; the D gene is possibly TRBD2 (6 bases). The germline V gene has CDR1 SGDLS and CDR2 YYNGEE. Trimming stripped 0 bases from V and 5 bases from J, with 12 bases between. This CDR3 is built from 15 residues. The CDR3, as DNA: TGTGCCAGCAGCGTAGACGTAGCGGTCCACAATGAGCAGTTCTTC. It codes for CASSVDVAVHNEQFF.

The gene calls are TRBV7-3 and TRBJ1-1, with TRBD1 matching 8 bases. This CDR3 comprises 13 residues. Germline V gene sequence: CDR1 SGHTA, CDR2 FQGTGA. Unmatched junction bases numbered 3, after V lost 5 bases and J lost 4 bases. The CDR3 is CASSLTGGTEAFF. The CDR3, as DNA: TGTGCCAGCAGCCTTACAGGGGGCACTGAAGCTTTCTTT.

This clone was counted once. J is TRBJ1-1 and V is TRBV5-4; tentative D call: TRBD1 (6 bases). The V gene lost 7 bases and the J gene lost 3 bases, with 13 bases spanning the gap. The germline V gene encodes CDR1 SGHNT and CDR2 YYREEE (reference sequence). The CDR3 is 13 residues long. The CDR3 here is CASALGADTEAFF. For the CDR3, the DNA is TGTGCCAGCGCGCTGGGGGCGGACACTGAAGCTTTCTTT.

The chain combines TRBV5-1 with TRBJ1-1; no firm D call. Trimming shortened V by 3 bases and J by 0 bases, and 12 bases separated the two germline ends. The CDR3 is made up of 15 amino acids. Germline assignment: CDR1 SGHRS and CDR2 YFSETQ. The CDR3 coding sequence is TGCGCCAGCAGCTGGGAGATATTCATGAACACTGAAGCTTTCTTT. This codes for CASSWEIFMNTEAFF.

The chain couples TRBV28 to TRBJ1-4; D uncertain. The CDR3 consists of 15 residues. The germline CDR1 and CDR2 sequences are MDHEN and SYDVKM. With 3 bases removed from V and 5 bases from J, the gap between germline ends came to 13 bases. The CDR3 is CASSFSASSNEKLFF. CDR3 bases: TGTGCCAGCAGTTTCTCCGCCAGCTCAAATGAAAAACTGTTTTTT.

The chain uses TRBV4-1 and TRBJ2-1; D gene unclear. The CDR3 covers 13 residues. Germline V gene sequence: CDR1 MGHRA, CDR2 YSYEKL. With 3 bases removed from V and 2 bases from J, the gap between germline ends came to 5 bases. The CDR3 coding sequence is TGCGCCAGCAGCCATGGCCCCTACAATGAGCAGTTCTTC. Its protein is CASSHGPYNEQFF.

The genes are TRBV10-2 and TRBJ2-1; D remains unclear. This CDR3 has 11 residues. Trimming removed 5 bases at V and 10 bases at J, with 9 bases between. From germline, CDR1 is WSHSY and CDR2 SAAADI. CDR3 sequence (DNA): TGCGCCAGCAGTAGTGGCGTCGAGCAGTTCTTC. It is translated as CASSSGVEQFF.